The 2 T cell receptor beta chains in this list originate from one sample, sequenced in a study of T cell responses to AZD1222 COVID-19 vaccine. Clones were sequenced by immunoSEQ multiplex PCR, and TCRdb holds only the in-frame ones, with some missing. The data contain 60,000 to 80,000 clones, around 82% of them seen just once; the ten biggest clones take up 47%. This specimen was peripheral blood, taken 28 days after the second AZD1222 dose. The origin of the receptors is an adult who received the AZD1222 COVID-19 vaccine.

The CDR3 DNA sequence: TGTGCCAGCTCACCCGTTCTGGGACGGGGCTATGGCTACACCTTC. Its protein product is CASSPVLGRGYGYTF. The rearrangement uses TRBV18 and TRBJ1-2; weak D call: TRBD1 (5 bases). Germline CDR1 and CDR2: KGHSH and LQKENI. V lost 3 bases and J lost 4, with 15 bases in between. This CDR3 region has 15 residues. The complete variable domain, with remaining parts taken from reference TRBV18 and TRBJ1-2, reads NAGVMQNPRHLVRRRGQEARLRCSPMKGHSHVYWYRQLPEEGLKFMVYLQKENIIDESGMPKERFSAEFPKEGPSILRIQQVVRGDSAAYFCASSPVLGRGYGYTFGSGTRLTVV.

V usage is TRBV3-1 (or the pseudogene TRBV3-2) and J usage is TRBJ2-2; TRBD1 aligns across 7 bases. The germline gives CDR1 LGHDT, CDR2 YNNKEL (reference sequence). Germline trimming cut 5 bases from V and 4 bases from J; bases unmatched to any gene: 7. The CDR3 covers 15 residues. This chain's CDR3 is CASSDTGAPTGELFF. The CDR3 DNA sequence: TGTGCCAGCAGCGACACAGGGGCCCCCACCGGGGAGCTGTTTTTT.